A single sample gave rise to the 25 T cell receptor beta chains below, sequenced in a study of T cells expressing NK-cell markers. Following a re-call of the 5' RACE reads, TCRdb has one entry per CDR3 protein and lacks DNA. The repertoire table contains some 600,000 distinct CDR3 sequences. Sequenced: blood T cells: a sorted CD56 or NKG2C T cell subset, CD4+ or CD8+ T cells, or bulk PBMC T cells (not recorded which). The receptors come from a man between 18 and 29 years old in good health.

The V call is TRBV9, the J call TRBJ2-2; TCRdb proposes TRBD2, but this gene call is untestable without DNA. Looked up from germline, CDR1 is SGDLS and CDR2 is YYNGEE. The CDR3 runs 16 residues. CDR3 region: CASSASGRGGTGELFF.

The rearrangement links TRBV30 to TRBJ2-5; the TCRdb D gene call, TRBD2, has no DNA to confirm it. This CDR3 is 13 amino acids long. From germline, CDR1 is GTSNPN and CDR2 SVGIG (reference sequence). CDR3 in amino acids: CAWGTQNQETQYF.

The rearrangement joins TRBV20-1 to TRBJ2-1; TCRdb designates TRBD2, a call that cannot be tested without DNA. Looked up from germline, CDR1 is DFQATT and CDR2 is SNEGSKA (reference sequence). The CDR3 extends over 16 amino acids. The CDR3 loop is CSARDRGRLRLDEQFF.

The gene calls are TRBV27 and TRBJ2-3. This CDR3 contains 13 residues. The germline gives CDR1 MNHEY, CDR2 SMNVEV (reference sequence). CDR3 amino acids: CASSLSGVLTQYF.

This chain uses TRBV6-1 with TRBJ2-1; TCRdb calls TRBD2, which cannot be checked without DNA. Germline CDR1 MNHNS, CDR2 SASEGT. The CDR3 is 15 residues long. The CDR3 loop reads CASTIGGSSYNEQFF.

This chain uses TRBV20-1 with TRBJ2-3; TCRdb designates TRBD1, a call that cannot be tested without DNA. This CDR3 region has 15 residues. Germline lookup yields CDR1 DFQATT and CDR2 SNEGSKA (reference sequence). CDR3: CSARDLAGTGDTQYF.

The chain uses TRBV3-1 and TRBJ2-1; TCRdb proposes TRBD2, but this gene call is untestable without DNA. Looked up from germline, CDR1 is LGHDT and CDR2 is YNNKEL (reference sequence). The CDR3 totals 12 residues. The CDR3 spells CARAAGYNEQFF.

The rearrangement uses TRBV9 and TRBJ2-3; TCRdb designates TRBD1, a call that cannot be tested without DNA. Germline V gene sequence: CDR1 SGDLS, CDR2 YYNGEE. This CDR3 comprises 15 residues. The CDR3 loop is CASSPQTGGRDTQYF.

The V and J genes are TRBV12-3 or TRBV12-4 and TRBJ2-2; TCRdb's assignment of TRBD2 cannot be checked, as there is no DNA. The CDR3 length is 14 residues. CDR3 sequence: CATVVTGGTGELFF.

CDR3 loop: CASSLSLAGSGEQFF. V gene TRBV5-1 combines with J gene TRBJ2-1; TCRdb gives TRBD2 as the D gene, but with no DNA this cannot be confirmed. The CDR3 runs to 15 residues. In germline, CDR1 is SGHRS, CDR2 YFSETQ. The whole variable domain, filled in from reference TRBV5-1 and TRBJ2-1, reads KAGVTQTPRYLIKTRGQQVTLSCSPISGHRSVSWYQQTPGQGLQFLFEYFSETQRNKGNFPGRFSGRQFSNSRSEMNVSTLELGDSALYLCASSLSLAGSGEQFFGPGTRLTVL.

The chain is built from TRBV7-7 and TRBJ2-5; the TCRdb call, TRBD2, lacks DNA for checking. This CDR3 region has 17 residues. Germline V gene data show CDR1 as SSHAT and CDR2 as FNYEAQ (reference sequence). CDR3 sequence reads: CASSLALAGGPQETQYF.

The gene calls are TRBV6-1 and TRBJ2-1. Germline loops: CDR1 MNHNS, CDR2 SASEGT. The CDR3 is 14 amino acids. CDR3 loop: CASRGPSSNNEQFF.

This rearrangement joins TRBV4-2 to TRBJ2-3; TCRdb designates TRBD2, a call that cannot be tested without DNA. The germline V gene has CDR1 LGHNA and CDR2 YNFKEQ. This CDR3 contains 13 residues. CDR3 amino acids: CASRAGVPDTQYF.

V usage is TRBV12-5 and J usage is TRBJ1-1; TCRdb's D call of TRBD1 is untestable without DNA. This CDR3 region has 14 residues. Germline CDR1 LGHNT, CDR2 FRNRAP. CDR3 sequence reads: CASGSSQGDPEAFF.

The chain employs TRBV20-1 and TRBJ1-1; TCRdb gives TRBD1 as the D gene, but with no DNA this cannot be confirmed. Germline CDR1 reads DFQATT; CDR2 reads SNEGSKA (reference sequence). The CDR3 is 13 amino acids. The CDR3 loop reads CSALRESGTEAFF.

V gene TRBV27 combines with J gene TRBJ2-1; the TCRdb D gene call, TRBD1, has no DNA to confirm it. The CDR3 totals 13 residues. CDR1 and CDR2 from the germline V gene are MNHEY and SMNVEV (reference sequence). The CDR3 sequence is CASSFDRGNEQFF.

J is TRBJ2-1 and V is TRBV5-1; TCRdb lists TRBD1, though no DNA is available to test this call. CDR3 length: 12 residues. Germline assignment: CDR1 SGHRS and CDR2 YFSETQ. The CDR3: CASRSQGSLQFF.

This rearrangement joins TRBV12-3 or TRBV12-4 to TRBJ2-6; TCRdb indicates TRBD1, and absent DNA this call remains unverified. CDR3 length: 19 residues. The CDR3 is CASSSTTGGRSSGANVLTF.

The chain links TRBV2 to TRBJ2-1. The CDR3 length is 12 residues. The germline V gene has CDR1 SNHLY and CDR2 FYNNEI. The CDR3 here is CATESPEDEQFF. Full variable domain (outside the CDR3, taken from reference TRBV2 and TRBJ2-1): EPEVTQTPSHQVTQMGQEVILRCVPISNHLYFYWYRQILGQKVEFLVSFYNNEISEKSEIFDDQFSVERPDGSNFTLKIRSTKLEDSAMYFCATESPEDEQFFGPGTRLTVL.

This CDR3 is CASSYSGLAGAVGEQFF. J is TRBJ2-1 and V is TRBV6-5; as DNA is missing, the TRBD2 call by TCRdb cannot be tested. The germline V gene encodes CDR1 MNHEY and CDR2 SVGAGI. The CDR3 consists of 17 residues.

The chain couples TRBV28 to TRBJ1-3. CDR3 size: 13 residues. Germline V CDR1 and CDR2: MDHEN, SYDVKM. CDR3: CASGTDSGNTIYF.

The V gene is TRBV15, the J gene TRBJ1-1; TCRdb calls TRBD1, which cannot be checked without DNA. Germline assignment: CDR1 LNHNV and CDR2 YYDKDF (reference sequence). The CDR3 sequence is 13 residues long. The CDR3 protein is CATSLDRAGGAFF.

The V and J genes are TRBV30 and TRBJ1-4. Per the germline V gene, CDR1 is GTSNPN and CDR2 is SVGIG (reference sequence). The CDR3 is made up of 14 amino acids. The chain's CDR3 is CAWSASTGGRKLFF.

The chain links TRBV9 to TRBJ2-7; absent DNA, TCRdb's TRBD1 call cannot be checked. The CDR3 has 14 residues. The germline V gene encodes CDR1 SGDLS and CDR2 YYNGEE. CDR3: CASSAGTGVDEQYF. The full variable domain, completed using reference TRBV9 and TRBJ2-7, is DSGVTQTPKHLITATGQRVTLRCSPRSGDLSVYWYQQSLDQGLQFLIQYYNGEERAKGNILERFSAQQFPDLHSELNLSSLELGDSALYFCASSAGTGVDEQYFGPGTRLTVT.

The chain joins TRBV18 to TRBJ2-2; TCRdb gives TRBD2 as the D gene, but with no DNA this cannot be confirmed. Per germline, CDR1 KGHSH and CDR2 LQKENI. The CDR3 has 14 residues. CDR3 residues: CASSPGLNTGELFF.